Shown below are 28 T cell receptor beta chains from a single sample sequenced in a study of blood T cell repertoires in COVID-19. Profiling relied on immunoSEQ multiplex PCR, and the TCRdb table lists in-frame clones only, not all of them. Of about 180,000 clones in the sample, roughly 85% were seen once. Sequencing input: peripheral blood. Receptors were obtained from a man in his sixties with acute or convalescent COVID-19.

The chain joins TRBV7-2 to TRBJ1-2, with 7 bases lining up with TRBD1. From germline, CDR1 is SGHTA and CDR2 FQGNSA. J lost 8 bases, V lost 1 base, and 13 bases had no gene match. The CDR3 length is 16 residues. CDR3 in amino acids: CASSLGAPGAQGGYTF. Here the CDR3 DNA reads TGTGCCAGCAGCTTAGGGGCCCCGGGGGCACAGGGGGGCTACACCTTC.

The V gene is TRBV19, the J gene TRBJ1-5; 7 bases align to TRBD1. V was pared by 4 bases and J by 4 bases, with 10 bases of the junction left unmatched. Germline V gene sequence: CDR1 LNHDA, CDR2 SQIVND (reference sequence). CDR3 length: 16 residues. The CDR3 DNA reads TGTGCCAGTAGTACAAATGCAGGGGGGCGTAATCAGCCCCAGCATTTT. Encoded protein: CASSTNAGGRNQPQHF.

This chain joins TRBV9 and TRBJ2-1; no clear D. The germline V and J ends were trimmed by 2 bases and 10 bases, with 10 bases remaining between them. The CDR3 loop spans 12 amino acids. The germline V gene encodes CDR1 SGDLS and CDR2 YYNGEE. CDR3: CASSVDRSEQFF. DNA for the CDR3: TGTGCCAGCAGCGTCGACCGTAGCGAGCAGTTCTTC.

The V and J genes are TRBV5-5 and TRBJ1-4; D perhaps matches TRBD1 (5 bases). The germline gives CDR1 SGHKS, CDR2 YYEKEE (reference sequence). The CDR3 loop spans 14 amino acids. V was pared by 0 bases and J by 8 bases, with 11 bases between. The CDR3 loop reads CASSLGRGQEKLFF. The CDR3 nucleotides are TGTGCCAGCAGCTTGGGGAGGGGCCAGGAAAAACTGTTTTTT.

The rearrangement uses TRBV3-1 (or the pseudogene TRBV3-2) and TRBJ2-5, with D tentatively TRBD2 (6 bases). The CDR3 covers 14 residues. V was cut by 0 bases and J by 7 bases, with 12 bases left in between. The germline gives CDR1 LGHDT, CDR2 YNNKEL (reference sequence). CDR3 DNA sequence: TGTGCCAGCAGCCAAGATAGCGGTCCGGGGACCCAGTACTTC. This encodes CASSQDSGPGTQYF.

The V gene is TRBV28, the J gene TRBJ2-7; 8 bases line up with TRBD2. This CDR3 contains 15 residues. Looked up from germline, CDR1 is MDHEN and CDR2 is SYDVKM. J lost 1 base, V lost 4 bases, and 6 bases had no gene match. The chain's CDR3 is CASSSWTSHSYEQYF. DNA for the CDR3: TGTGCCAGCAGTTCGTGGACTAGCCATTCCTACGAGCAGTACTTC.

The rearrangement links TRBV20-1 to TRBJ1-2; tentatively, D is TRBD1 (5 bases). The length of the CDR3 is 11 residues. Trimming shortened V by 3 bases and J by 8 bases, and 10 bases separated the two germline ends. From germline, CDR1 is DFQATT and CDR2 SNEGSKA (reference sequence). The CDR3 loop is CSASQGRGYTF. The CDR3 region has the DNA TGCAGTGCTAGTCAGGGAAGAGGCTACACCTTC.

The chain links TRBV2 to TRBJ2-1; unclear D gene. The CDR3 extends over 14 amino acids. CDR1 is SNHLY and CDR2 is FYNNEI in the germline V gene. The germline V and J ends were trimmed by 7 bases and 1 base, with 11 bases remaining between them. This CDR3 is CASTFALSYNEQFF. The DNA of the CDR3 is TGTGCCAGCACCTTCGCCCTATCCTACAATGAGCAGTTCTTC.

The CDR3 DNA reads as TGTGCCAGCAGCATACAGGGATTCAATGGCTACACCTTC. It translates to CASSIQGFNGYTF. The chain has TRBV6-2 or TRBV6-3 and TRBJ1-2, with D maybe TRBD1 (6 bases). V was pared by 6 bases and J by 6 bases, with 14 bases between. CDR1 is MNHEY, CDR2 SVGEGT, per germline. The CDR3 totals 13 residues.

The gene calls are TRBV10-3 and TRBJ2-7; D remains ambiguous. CDR3 size: 13 residues. The V end was cut by 9 bases, the J end by 2 bases, with 14 bases between. Germline V lookup: CDR1 ENHRY, CDR2 SYGVKD. The CDR3 DNA follows: TGTGCCATTACCCCCAACCAGGCCTACGAGCAGTACTTC. Its translation is CAITPNQAYEQYF.

The chain carries TRBV9 and TRBJ2-7; 11 nucleotides align to TRBD2. V was clipped by 2 bases and J by 5 bases; unmatched bases: 12. The germline CDR1 and CDR2 sequences are SGDLS and YYNGEE. The CDR3 has 17 amino acids. The CDR3 sequence: CASSVPWARSGRDEQYF. The CDR3 nucleotides are TGTGCCAGCAGCGTCCCCTGGGCCCGTAGCGGGAGGGACGAGCAGTACTTC.

The chain is built from TRBV7-9 and TRBJ2-7, with TRBD2 matching 10 bases. This CDR3 contains 14 residues. Germline-derived CDR1 and CDR2 are SEHNR and FQNEAQ (reference sequence). Trimming cost V 6 bases and J 2 bases; bases outside gene matches: 4. CDR3 region: CASSHTSGAYEQYF. The CDR3, as DNA: TGTGCCAGCAGTCACACTAGCGGGGCCTACGAGCAGTACTTC.

This chain uses TRBV28 with TRBJ1-2; TRBD1 matches 7 bases. CDR3 length: 13 amino acids. V lost 6 bases to trimming and J lost 5 bases; unmatched junction nucleotides: 6. Germline loops: CDR1 MDHEN, CDR2 SYDVKM. The CDR3 bases are TGTGCCAGCAGGGCGACAGGGACGTATGGCTACACCTTC. Protein: CASRATGTYGYTF.

This clone was counted a single time. The chain's CDR3 is CASSQAPGTSLDEQFF. In DNA form, the CDR3 reads TGTGCCAGCAGCCAAGCCCCCGGGACAAGCCTAGATGAGCAGTTCTTC. The rearrangement links TRBV4-2 to TRBJ2-1; a possible D gene is TRBD1 (6 bases). Germline assignment: CDR1 LGHNA and CDR2 YNFKEQ. The CDR3 covers 16 residues. Trimming shortened V by 1 base and J by 8 bases, and 18 bases separated the two germline ends.

This clone was observed once. This chain uses TRBV9 with TRBJ1-3; maybe TRBD1 (5 bases). Germline lookup yields CDR1 SGDLS and CDR2 YYNGEE. V was pared by 4 bases and J by 2 bases, with 16 bases between. The CDR3 has 16 amino acids. The CDR3 sequence is CASSIRPGGAGNTIYF. In DNA, the CDR3 is TGTGCCAGCAGCATCCGCCCCGGGGGTGCTGGAAACACCATATATTTT.

V and J are TRBV25-1 and TRBJ2-3, with 16 bases fitting TRBD2. Germline V gives CDR1 MGHDK, CDR2 SYGVNS. This CDR3 has 18 residues. V shed 7 bases, J shed 4 bases, and the junction held 11 bases outside the gene matches. The chain's CDR3 is CASTRPGTSGRASDTQYF. The CDR3 nucleotides are TGTGCCAGCACAAGACCCGGGACTAGCGGGAGGGCCTCAGATACGCAGTATTTT.

CDR3 protein: CASSPRRAGGDTQYF. CDR3 sequence (DNA): TGTGCCAGCAGCCCGCGGAGGGCCGGGGGAGATACGCAGTATTTT. The chain has TRBV7-2 and TRBJ2-3; a possible D gene is TRBD2 (6 bases). Germline lookup yields CDR1 SGHTA and CDR2 FQGNSA. V lost 5 bases and J lost 5, with 17 bases in between. The CDR3 runs 15 residues. Using reference TRBV7-2 and TRBJ2-3 for the parts outside the CDR3, the full variable domain is GAGVSQSPSNKVTEKGKDVELRCDPISGHTALYWYRQSLGQGLEFLIYFQGNSAPDKSGLPSDRFSAERTGGSVSTLTIQRTQQEDSAVYLCASSPRRAGGDTQYFGPGTRLTVL.

V and J are TRBV27 and TRBJ2-7; unclear D gene. Germline CDR1 and CDR2: MNHEY and SMNVEV (reference sequence). The CDR3 runs 14 residues. Between the trimmed V and J ends, which lost 1 base and 0 bases, there was a span of 7 bases. The CDR3 nucleotides read TGTGCCAGCAGTTTATTGGCCGACTCCTACGAGCAGTACTTC. Residues: CASSLLADSYEQYF.

The chain links TRBV5-1 to TRBJ1-5, with 9 positions matching TRBD1. The CDR3 has 15 amino acids. Germline V gene lookup returns CDR1 SGHRS and CDR2 YFSETQ. V was pared by 4 bases and J by 5 bases, with 7 bases of the junction left unmatched. The DNA for the CDR3 is TGCGCCAGCAGCCCCGGGACAGGGCGAGATCAGCCCCAGCATTTT. Its protein product is CASSPGTGRDQPQHF.

The rearrangement joins TRBV7-2 to TRBJ2-7; TRBD2 agrees at 14 bases. The V gene end was trimmed by 5 bases and the J gene end by 4 bases; junction bases not matched to a gene: 4. The CDR3 spans 15 residues. CDR1 SGHTA and CDR2 FQGNSA come from the germline V gene. CDR3 sequence (DNA): TGTGCCAGCAGCGTGGGACTAGCGGGAGTATACGAGCAGTACTTC. Its translation is CASSVGLAGVYEQYF.

This clone was counted between two and nine times. The genes are TRBV24-1 and TRBJ2-2, with a possible D match to TRBD2 (5 bases). The V end was cut by 4 bases, the J end by 0 bases, with 11 bases between. This CDR3 comprises 16 residues. Germline loops: CDR1 KGHDR, CDR2 SFDVKD. The CDR3 loop is CATSDPAVANTGELFF. The DNA for the CDR3 is TGTGCCACCAGTGACCCAGCGGTGGCGAACACCGGGGAGCTGTTTTTT.

The chain recombines TRBV6-5 with TRBJ1-3; 8 bases are shared with TRBD1. Per germline, CDR1 MNHEY and CDR2 SVGAGI. The length of the CDR3 is 16 residues. V trimming: 0 bases; J trimming: 8 bases; junction bases outside the gene matches: 9. This CDR3 reads CASSYSTGEDGDTIYF. The DNA of the CDR3 is TGTGCCAGCAGTTACTCGACAGGGGAGGATGGGGACACCATATATTTT.

The gene calls are TRBV6-5 and TRBJ2-7, with 12 bases lining up with TRBD2. Per the germline V gene, CDR1 is MNHEY and CDR2 is SVGAGI. V lost 4 bases to trimming and J lost 3 bases; unmatched junction nucleotides: 1. The length of the CDR3 is 14 residues. The CDR3 sequence is CASSSTSGGYEQYF. For the CDR3, the DNA is TGTGCCAGCAGTTCGACTAGCGGGGGCTACGAGCAGTACTTC.

V is TRBV28 and J is TRBJ2-7; perhaps TRBD2 as D (5 bases). The CDR3 covers 12 residues. V lost 6 bases to trimming and J lost 4 bases, with 10 bases between them. Germline CDR1 is MDHEN and CDR2 is SYDVKM. The CDR3 protein is CASRDGEYEQYF. CDR3 coding DNA: TGTGCCAGCAGGGACGGGGAATACGAGCAGTACTTC. Drawing the rest from reference TRBV28 and TRBJ2-7, the complete variable domain is DVKVTQSSRYLVKRTGEKVFLECVQDMDHENMFWYRQDPGLGLRLIYFSYDVKMKEKGDIPEGYSVSREKKERFSLILESASTNQTSMYLCASRDGEYEQYFGPGTRLTVT.

The rearrangement joins TRBV6-2 or TRBV6-3 to TRBJ2-1, with 8 bases aligning to TRBD2. With V trimmed by 5 bases and J by 6 bases, 6 bases remained unmatched. CDR1 and CDR2 (germline): MNHEY, SVGEGT. This CDR3 is built from 14 residues. CDR3 sequence: CASSILAGRNEQFF. Here the CDR3 DNA reads TGTGCCAGCAGTATCTTAGCGGGACGCAATGAGCAGTTCTTC.

This chain uses TRBV14 with TRBJ1-6, with D tentatively TRBD1 (6 bases). Trimming removed 3 bases from V and 5 bases from J, with 14 bases in between. Germline assignment: CDR1 SGHDN and CDR2 FVKESK. CDR3 length: 16 amino acids. The CDR3 region has the DNA TGTGCCAGCAGCCATTTCAGGGGTAACCATAATTCACCCCTCCACTTT. Protein product: CASSHFRGNHNSPLHF.

This clone is a singleton in its sample. The chain joins TRBV2 to TRBJ1-2; D is perhaps TRBD1 (6 bases). CDR3 length: 13 residues. The V gene's germline CDR1 is SNHLY and CDR2 FYNNEI. The ends were cut back, 5 bases at V and 8 bases at J, with 15 bases in the middle. CDR3 region: CASSKGDLGGYTF. The CDR3 nucleotides read TGTGCCAGCAGTAAGGGGGACCTAGGGGGCTACACCTTC. Supplemented by reference TRBV2 and TRBJ1-2, the full variable domain reads EPEVTQTPSHQVTQMGQEVILRCVPISNHLYFYWYRQILGQKVEFLVSFYNNEISEKSEIFDDQFSVERPDGSNFTLKIRSTKLEDSAMYFCASSKGDLGGYTFGSGTRLTVV.

The chain uses TRBV6-2 or TRBV6-3 and TRBJ2-7; 8 nucleotides align to TRBD1. V dropped 5 bases and J dropped 0; count of bases not matched to a gene: 6. The CDR3 sequence is 15 residues long. The germline CDR1 and CDR2 sequences are MNHEY and SVGEGT. CDR3 residues: CASSPRTGFSYEQYF. Here the CDR3 DNA reads TGTGCCAGCAGTCCAAGGACAGGGTTCTCCTACGAGCAGTACTTC.